Listed below are T cell receptor beta chains from one sample, sequenced in a study of CD8 T cells in Susac syndrome. TCRdb recomputed calls from the immunoSEQ multiplex PCR reads with MiXCR, one row per CDR3 protein. The sample lists 150,000 to 200,000 distinct CDR3 sequences, around 95% seen once, with around 0.15% in the top ten. The material sequenced was CD8+ T cells from PBMCs. Every receptor here comes from a human donor with multiple sclerosis. CDR3s include the opening cysteine and the closing phenylalanine or tryptophan. The D gene is left open where the match is weak. Clone size is given for some rows only: seen once, a few or many times, or a class if the clone is expanded.

abundance: .
v_gene: TRBV14
j_gene: TRBJ2-7
d_gene: .
len: 15
CDR3nt: TGTGCCAGCAGCCAGTTCCTGGCGGAGTCCTACGAGCAGTACTTC
CDR3aa: CASSQFLAESYEQYF

abundance: .
v_gene: TRBV5-4
j_gene: TRBJ1-2
d_gene: .
len: 14
CDR3nt: TGTGCCAGCAGCTTGGAAACAGGAAACTATGGCTACACCTTC
CDR3aa: CASSLETGNYGYTF

abundance: .
v_gene: TRBV7-9
j_gene: TRBJ2-5
d_gene: .
len: 12
CDR3nt: TGTGCCAGCAGGCCTCTCTCGGAGACCCAGTACTTC
CDR3aa: CASRPLSETQYF

abundance: .
v_gene: TRBV6-5
j_gene: TRBJ1-1
d_gene: .
len: 14
CDR3nt: TGTGCCAGCAGTTACTCGGAAGCCCCATGGGAAGCTTTCTTT
CDR3aa: CASSYSEAPWEAFF

abundance: .
v_gene: TRBV7-9
j_gene: TRBJ1-2
d_gene: .
len: 15
CDR3nt: TGTGCCAGCAGCCCCCGACGGGGCCAGGGCTATGGCTACACCTTC
CDR3aa: CASSPRRGQGYGYTF

abundance: once
v_gene: TRBV9
j_gene: TRBJ1-5
d_gene: TRBD1
len: 13
CDR3nt: TGTGCCAGCGGACAGGGGGCCTTTCAGCCCCAGCATTTT
CDR3aa: CASGQGAFQPQHF

abundance: .
v_gene: TRBV14
j_gene: TRBJ2-7
d_gene: .
len: 14
CDR3nt: TGTGCCAGCAGCCAGGAATGGGGACCGTACGAGCAGTACTTC
CDR3aa: CASSQEWGPYEQYF

abundance: .
v_gene: TRBV20-1
j_gene: TRBJ2-7
d_gene: TRBD2
len: 13
CDR3nt: TGCAGTGCTAAAGCGGGAACCATGTACGAGCAGTACTTC
CDR3aa: CSAKAGTMYEQYF

abundance: .
v_gene: TRBV12-3/TRBV12-4
j_gene: TRBJ2-1
d_gene: TRBD2
len: 14
CDR3nt: TGTGCCAGCAGCACTAGCGGGGGGGCATATGAGCAGTTCTTC
CDR3aa: CASSTSGGAYEQFF

abundance: .
v_gene: TRBV29-1
j_gene: TRBJ1-2
d_gene: .
len: 15
CDR3nt: TGCAGCGTTGGGCCCCTCAGGGGTGAGGACTATGGCTACACCTTC
CDR3aa: CSVGPLRGEDYGYTF

abundance: .
v_gene: TRBV13
j_gene: TRBJ1-6
d_gene: .
len: 13
CDR3nt: TGTGCCAGCAGCTGGGGGACGGATCTATCCCTCCACTTT
CDR3aa: CASSWGTDLSLHF

abundance: once
v_gene: TRBV15
j_gene: TRBJ1-2
d_gene: .
len: 14
CDR3nt: TGTGCCACCAGCAGAGACGCCGATAACTATGGCTACACCTTC
CDR3aa: CATSRDADNYGYTF

abundance: .
v_gene: TRBV12-3/TRBV12-4
j_gene: TRBJ2-6
d_gene: TRBD1
len: 21
CDR3nt: TGTGCCAGCAGTGGGAACGTGACCGGGACAGGCGACTCTTCAGGGGCCAACGTCCTGACTTTC
CDR3aa: CASSGNVTGTGDSSGANVLTF

abundance: .
v_gene: TRBV7-9
j_gene: TRBJ1-1
d_gene: .
len: 12
CDR3nt: TGTGCCAGCAGCCCCCCCGCCAGCGAAGCTTTCTTT
CDR3aa: CASSPPASEAFF

abundance: .
v_gene: TRBV28
j_gene: TRBJ2-3
d_gene: TRBD2
len: 12
CDR3nt: TGTGCCACGGGGCCTAGCGGCGGGTCGCAGTATTTT
CDR3aa: CATGPSGGSQYF

abundance: .
v_gene: TRBV20-1
j_gene: TRBJ1-2
d_gene: .
len: 14
CDR3nt: TGCAGTGCTAGAGATCTTACCGTGACATCGGGCTACACCTTC
CDR3aa: CSARDLTVTSGYTF

abundance: .
v_gene: TRBV18
j_gene: TRBJ2-3
d_gene: .
len: 19
CDR3nt: TGTGCCAGCTCACCATTTGCAGCGGTCCTCGAACCTAGCACAGATACGCAGTATTTT
CDR3aa: CASSPFAAVLEPSTDTQYF

abundance: .
v_gene: TRBV7-9
j_gene: TRBJ2-3
d_gene: .
len: 15
CDR3nt: TGTGCCAGCAGCTCCCCAGTCTTTAGCACAGATACGCAGTATTTT
CDR3aa: CASSSPVFSTDTQYF

abundance: .
v_gene: TRBV29-1
j_gene: TRBJ1-2
d_gene: TRBD1
len: 13
CDR3nt: TGCAGCGTGCGGACAGGAGTTAACTATGGCTACACCTTC
CDR3aa: CSVRTGVNYGYTF

abundance: .
v_gene: TRBV12-3/TRBV12-4
j_gene: TRBJ2-7
d_gene: .
len: 14
CDR3nt: TGTGCCAGCAGTTTGTGGTCCAGGACCTACGAGCAGTACTTC
CDR3aa: CASSLWSRTYEQYF

abundance: once
v_gene: TRBV27
j_gene: TRBJ2-1
d_gene: .
len: 15
CDR3nt: TGTGCCAGCAGTTTATTGGGGGGCTCCTACAATGAGCAGTTCTTC
CDR3aa: CASSLLGGSYNEQFF

abundance: once
v_gene: TRBV13
j_gene: TRBJ2-1
d_gene: TRBD2
len: 19
CDR3nt: TGTGCCAGCAGCCCCCCGGGACTAGCGGGAGTTTTCTCCTACAATGAGCAGTTCTTC
CDR3aa: CASSPPGLAGVFSYNEQFF

abundance: .
v_gene: TRBV9
j_gene: TRBJ1-2
d_gene: .
len: 14
CDR3nt: TGTGCCAGCAGCGGGAGGACTGGGAACTATGGCTACACCTTC
CDR3aa: CASSGRTGNYGYTF

abundance: .
v_gene: TRBV6-6
j_gene: TRBJ2-3
d_gene: .
len: 13
CDR3nt: TGTGCCAGCAGTGCCCAAGCGCGGGATACGCAGTATTTT
CDR3aa: CASSAQARDTQYF

abundance: once
v_gene: TRBV29-1
j_gene: TRBJ2-7
d_gene: TRBD1
len: 15
CDR3nt: TGCAGCGTCTCGTGGGACAGGGGGCGCCCCCACGAGCAGTACTTC
CDR3aa: CSVSWDRGRPHEQYF

abundance: .
v_gene: TRBV13
j_gene: TRBJ2-1
d_gene: .
len: 15
CDR3nt: TGTGCCAGCAGCAGTCGACTAAGTCCTGGTTTCGGGCAGTTCTTC
CDR3aa: CASSSRLSPGFGQFF

abundance: .
v_gene: TRBV13
j_gene: TRBJ1-2
d_gene: TRBD1
len: 13
CDR3nt: TGTGCCAGCAGCTTGGACAGGGGCTATGGCTACACCTTC
CDR3aa: CASSLDRGYGYTF

abundance: .
v_gene: TRBV28
j_gene: TRBJ2-5
d_gene: .
len: 12
CDR3nt: TGTGCCAGCAGTCCGCTGATAGAGACCCAGTACTTC
CDR3aa: CASSPLIETQYF